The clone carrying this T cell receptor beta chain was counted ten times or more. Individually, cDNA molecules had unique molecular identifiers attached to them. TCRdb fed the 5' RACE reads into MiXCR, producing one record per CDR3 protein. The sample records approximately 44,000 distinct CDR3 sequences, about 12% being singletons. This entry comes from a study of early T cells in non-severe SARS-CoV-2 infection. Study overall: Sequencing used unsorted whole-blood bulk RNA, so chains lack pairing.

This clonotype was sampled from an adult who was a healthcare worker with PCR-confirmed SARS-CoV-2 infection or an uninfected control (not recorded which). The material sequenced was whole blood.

CDR3 in DNA: TGTGCCAGCAGCTTAAGGGGGGGACAGTTAAGTCAGCCCCAGCATTTT. Translated, it gives CASSLRGGQLSQPQHF. The chain employs TRBV7-2 and TRBJ1-5, with 7 bases matching TRBD1. Germline CDR1 reads SGHTA; CDR2 reads FQGNSA. J was trimmed by 6 bases and V by 2 bases; bases with no gene match: 10. The length of the CDR3 is 16 residues.